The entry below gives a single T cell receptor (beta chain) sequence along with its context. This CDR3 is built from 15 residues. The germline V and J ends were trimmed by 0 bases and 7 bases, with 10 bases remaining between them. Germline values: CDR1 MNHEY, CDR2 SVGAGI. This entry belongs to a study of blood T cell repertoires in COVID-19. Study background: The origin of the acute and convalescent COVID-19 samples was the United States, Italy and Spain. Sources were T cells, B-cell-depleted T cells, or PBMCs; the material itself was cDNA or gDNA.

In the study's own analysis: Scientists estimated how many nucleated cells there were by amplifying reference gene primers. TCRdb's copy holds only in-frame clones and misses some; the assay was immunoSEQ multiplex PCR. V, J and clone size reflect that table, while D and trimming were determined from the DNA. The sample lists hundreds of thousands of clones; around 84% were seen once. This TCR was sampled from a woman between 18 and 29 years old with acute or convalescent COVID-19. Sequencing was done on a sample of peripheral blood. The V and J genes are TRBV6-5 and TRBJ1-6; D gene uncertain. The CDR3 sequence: CASSYSEDLNSPLHF. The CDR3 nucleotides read TGTGCCAGCAGTTACTCGGAGGACCTGAATTCACCCCTCCACTTT.